This TCR beta chain was sequenced in a study of technical replicates of blood from a handful of donors. Profiling relied on immunoSEQ multiplex PCR, and the TCRdb table lists in-frame clones only, not all of them. The data contain about 66,000 clones, 95% to 98% of them singletons. Per the germline V gene, CDR1 is SQVTM and CDR2 is ANQGSEA. There are 14 residues in the CDR3. V was shortened by 3 bases and J by 3 bases, with 15 bases between the two germline ends. This TCR was recovered from a human donor in good health. The sample consisted of T cells isolated from PBMCs. The gene calls are TRBV29-1 and TRBJ2-7; D possibly corresponds to TRBD1 (6 bases). The CDR3 DNA follows: TGCAGCGTTGAGGCCCCCGGGACAAACTACGAGCAGTACTTC. It encodes CSVEAPGTNYEQYF.